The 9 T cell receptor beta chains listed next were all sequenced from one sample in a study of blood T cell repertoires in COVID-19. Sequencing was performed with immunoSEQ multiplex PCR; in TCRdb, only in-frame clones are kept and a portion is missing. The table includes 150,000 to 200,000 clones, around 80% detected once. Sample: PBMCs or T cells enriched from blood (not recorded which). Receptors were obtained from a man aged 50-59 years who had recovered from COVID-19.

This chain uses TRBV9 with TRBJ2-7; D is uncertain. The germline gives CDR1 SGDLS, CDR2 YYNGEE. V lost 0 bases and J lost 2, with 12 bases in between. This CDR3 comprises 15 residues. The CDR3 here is CASSVGPSQPYEQYF. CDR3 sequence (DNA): TGTGCCAGCAGCGTAGGGCCTTCCCAACCCTACGAGCAGTACTTC.

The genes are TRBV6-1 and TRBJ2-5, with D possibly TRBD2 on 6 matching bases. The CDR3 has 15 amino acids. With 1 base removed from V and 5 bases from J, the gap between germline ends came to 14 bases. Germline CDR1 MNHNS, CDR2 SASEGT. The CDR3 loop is CASSEVGGWGETQYF. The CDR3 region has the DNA TGTGCCAGCAGTGAAGTCGGGGGATGGGGGGAGACCCAGTACTTC.

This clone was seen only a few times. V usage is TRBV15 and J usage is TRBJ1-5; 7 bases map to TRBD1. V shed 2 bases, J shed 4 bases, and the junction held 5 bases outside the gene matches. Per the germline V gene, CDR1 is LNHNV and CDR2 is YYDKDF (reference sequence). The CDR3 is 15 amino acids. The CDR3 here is CATSRTTGRNQPQHF. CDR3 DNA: TGTGCCACCAGCAGAACGACAGGGAGGAATCAGCCCCAGCATTTT.

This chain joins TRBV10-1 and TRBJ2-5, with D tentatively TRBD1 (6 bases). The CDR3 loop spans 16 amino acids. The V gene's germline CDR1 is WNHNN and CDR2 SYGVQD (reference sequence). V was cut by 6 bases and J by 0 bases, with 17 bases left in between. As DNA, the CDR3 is TGCGCCAGCAGCACGGTGCCAGGGGCATACCAAGAGACCCAGTACTTC. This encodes CASSTVPGAYQETQYF.

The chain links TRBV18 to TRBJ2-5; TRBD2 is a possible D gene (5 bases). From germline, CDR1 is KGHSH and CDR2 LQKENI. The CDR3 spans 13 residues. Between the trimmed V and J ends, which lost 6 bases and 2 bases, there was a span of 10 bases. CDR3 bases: TGTGCCAGCTCTCCGGGAACGCAAGAGACCCAGTACTTC. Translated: CASSPGTQETQYF.

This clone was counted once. Written as DNA, the CDR3 is TGTGCCAGCAAGTTCGGACAGGGGAACTATGGCTACACCTTC. It specifies CASKFGQGNYGYTF. The V gene is TRBV2, the J gene TRBJ1-2; 9 bases align to TRBD1. Trimming cost V 7 bases and J 2 bases; bases outside gene matches: 5. This CDR3 is 14 amino acids long. Germline loops: CDR1 SNHLY, CDR2 FYNNEI.

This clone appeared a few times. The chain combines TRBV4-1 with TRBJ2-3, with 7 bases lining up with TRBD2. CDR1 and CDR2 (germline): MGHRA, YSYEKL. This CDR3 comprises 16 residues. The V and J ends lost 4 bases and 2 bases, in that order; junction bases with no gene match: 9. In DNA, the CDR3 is TGCGCCAGCAGCCGCAGCCTCGGGGGGTCCACAGATACGCAGTATTTT. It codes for CASSRSLGGSTDTQYF.

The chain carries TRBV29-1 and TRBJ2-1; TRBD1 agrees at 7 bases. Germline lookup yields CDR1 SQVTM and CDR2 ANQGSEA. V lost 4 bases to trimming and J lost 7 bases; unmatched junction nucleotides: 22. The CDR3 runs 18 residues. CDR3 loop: CSVVEGRRWGQIGNEQFF. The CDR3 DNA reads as TGCAGCGTTGTTGAAGGTCGTCGGTGGGGACAGATTGGAAATGAGCAGTTCTTC.

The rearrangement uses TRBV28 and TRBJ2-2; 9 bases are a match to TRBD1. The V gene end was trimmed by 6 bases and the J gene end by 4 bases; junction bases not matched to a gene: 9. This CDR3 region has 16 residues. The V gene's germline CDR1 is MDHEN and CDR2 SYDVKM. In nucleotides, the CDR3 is TGTGCCAGCAGCTCCGCTGCGACAGGGGGCACCGGGGAGCTGTTTTTT. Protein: CASSSAATGGTGELFF.